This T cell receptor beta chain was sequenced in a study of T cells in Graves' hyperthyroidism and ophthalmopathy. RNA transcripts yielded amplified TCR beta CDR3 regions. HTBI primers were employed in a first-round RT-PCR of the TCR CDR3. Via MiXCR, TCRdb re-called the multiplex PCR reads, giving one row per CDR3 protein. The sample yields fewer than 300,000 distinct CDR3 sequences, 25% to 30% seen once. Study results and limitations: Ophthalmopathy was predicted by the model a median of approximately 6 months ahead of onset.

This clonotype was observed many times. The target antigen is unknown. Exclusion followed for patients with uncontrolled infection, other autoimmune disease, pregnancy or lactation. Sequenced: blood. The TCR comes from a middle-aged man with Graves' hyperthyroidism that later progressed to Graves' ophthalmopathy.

The CDR3 sequence: CASRQGARVAFF. In nucleotides, the CDR3 is TGTGCCAGCAGACAGGGGGCGCGTGTAGCTTTCTTT. The chain uses TRBV2 and TRBJ1-1; 9 bases align to TRBD1. The CDR3 has 12 amino acids. CDR1 and CDR2 from the germline V gene are SNHLY and FYNNEI. V lost 6 bases to trimming and J lost 10 bases; unmatched junction nucleotides: 6.